This passage covers 21 T cell receptor beta chains from one sample sequenced in a study of blood T cell repertoires in COVID-19. TCRdb keeps only in-frame clones here, not all; method: immunoSEQ multiplex PCR. The table includes under 120,000 clones, 65% to 75% detected once. Sequencing input: peripheral blood. Source of these receptors: a man aged 80 or over with acute or convalescent COVID-19.

The CDR3 loop is CASSSSYEQYF. The CDR3, as DNA: TGTGCCAGCAGCTCATCCTACGAGCAGTACTTC. V and J are TRBV14 and TRBJ2-7; D unclear. V dropped 5 bases and J dropped 1 base, with 3 bases sitting between them. CDR3 size: 11 residues. Germline V lookup: CDR1 SGHDN, CDR2 FVKESK.

The CDR3 sequence is CASTSLGQGGGYTF. For the CDR3, the DNA is TGTGCCAGCACAAGTTTGGGACAGGGAGGCGGCTACACCTTC. The chain links TRBV28 to TRBJ1-2, with TRBD1 matching 9 bases. Germline values: CDR1 MDHEN, CDR2 SYDVKM. With 7 bases clipped from V and 8 bases from J, the junction kept 11 bases outside the gene matches. The CDR3 runs 14 residues.

The chain employs TRBV7-2 and TRBJ2-7; 10 bases are shared with TRBD2. The CDR3 length is 15 residues. Germline CDR1 is SGHTA and CDR2 is FQGNSA. With V trimmed by 4 bases and J by 3 bases, 6 bases remained unmatched. This chain's CDR3 is CASSSSGRGSYEQYF. As DNA, the CDR3 is TGTGCCAGCAGCTCGAGCGGGAGGGGTAGCTACGAGCAGTACTTC. Combining the CDR3 with reference TRBV7-2 and TRBJ2-7 gives the whole variable domain GAGVSQSPSNKVTEKGKDVELRCDPISGHTALYWYRQSLGQGLEFLIYFQGNSAPDKSGLPSDRFSAERTGGSVSTLTIQRTQQEDSAVYLCASSSSGRGSYEQYFGPGTRLTVT.

This clone was observed once. The chain employs TRBV30 and TRBJ1-2; D may be TRBD1 (5 bases). CDR1 GTSNPN and CDR2 SVGIG come from the germline V gene (reference sequence). V lost 5 bases and J 5 bases, leaving 18 bases between the germline ends. The CDR3 is 14 residues long. The CDR3 nucleotides are TGTGCCTGGTCACGGGACTCGAAGAGTTATGGCTACACCTTC. It yields the protein CAWSRDSKSYGYTF.

The chain is built from TRBV28 and TRBJ1-5, with TRBD1 identical over 10 bases. From germline, CDR1 is MDHEN and CDR2 SYDVKM. Germline trimming cut 6 bases from V and 4 bases from J; bases unmatched to any gene: 6. The CDR3 totals 15 residues. The CDR3 reads CASSPGTGDNQPQHF. The DNA for the CDR3 is TGTGCCAGCAGCCCAGGGACAGGGGATAATCAGCCCCAGCATTTT.

Points on this clone: A much more abundant neighbour one base away suggests this may be a read error. This sample also contains other DNA sequences that code for the same CDR3. The genes are TRBV9 and TRBJ2-2; maybe TRBD2 (6 bases). In germline, CDR1 is SGDLS, CDR2 YYNGEE. V was cut by 0 bases and J by 6 bases, with 12 bases left in between. The CDR3 is 15 amino acids. In nucleotides, the CDR3 is TGTGCCAGCAGCGTAGACGGGGGAGCAGCCGGGGAGCTGTTTTTT. Translation gives CASSVDGGAAGELFF. Complete variable domain (other parts from reference TRBV9 and TRBJ2-2): DSGVTQTPKHLITATGQRVTLRCSPRSGDLSVYWYQQSLDQGLQFLIQYYNGEERAKGNILERFSAQQFPDLHSELNLSSLELGDSALYFCASSVDGGAAGELFFGEGSRLTVL.

This clone was picked up a small number of times. The chain uses TRBV7-2 and TRBJ1-2, with 7 bases that match TRBD1. CDR1 is SGHTA and CDR2 is FQGNSA in the germline V gene. This CDR3 has 16 amino acids. V shed 5 bases and J 8 bases; nucleotides not matched to a gene: 17. The CDR3: CASSDRTGRGMGGYTF. The CDR3 bases are TGTGCCAGCAGCGATCGGACAGGCCGCGGAATGGGGGGCTACACCTTC.

This clone occurred once. At one boundary the junction diverges from the germline segment, which might be a read error. V and J are TRBV7-8 and TRBJ2-7; 11 nucleotides align to TRBD2. Looked up from germline, CDR1 is SGHVS and CDR2 is FQNEAQ. The CDR3 totals 14 residues. The CDR3 here is CASSLAGGPYEQYF. The DNA for the CDR3 is TGTGCCAGCAGCCTAGCGGGAGGCCCCTACGAGCAGTACTTC. Together with reference TRBV7-8 and TRBJ2-7, the CDR3 gives the full variable domain: GAGVSQSPRYKVAKRGQDVALRCDPISGHVSLFWYQQALGQGPEFLTYFQNEAQLDKSGLPSDRFFAERPEGSVSTLKIQRTQQEDSAVYLCASSLAGGPYEQYFGPGTRLTVT.

This chain joins TRBV9 and TRBJ2-3; TRBD2 agrees at 13 bases. Germline assignment: CDR1 SGDLS and CDR2 YYNGEE. CDR3 size: 18 residues. V lost 0 bases and J lost 8; bases outside the gene matches: 12. The CDR3 spells CASSVAPRRTSGSITQYF. In DNA, the CDR3 is TGTGCCAGCAGCGTAGCCCCTCGTAGGACTAGCGGGAGCATTACGCAGTATTTT.

The chain employs TRBV2 and TRBJ1-4, with D unclear. The CDR3 extends over 13 amino acids. V was cut by 8 bases and J by 8 bases, with 15 bases left in between. Per germline, CDR1 SNHLY and CDR2 FYNNEI. The CDR3 bases are TGTGCCAGCGGCAGGATTCGGAAAGAAAAACTGTTTTTT. It translates to CASGRIRKEKLFF.

V gene TRBV4-1 combines with J gene TRBJ2-1; TRBD2 agrees at 10 bases. CDR3 length equals 17 residues. V dropped 3 bases and J dropped 8; count of bases not matched to a gene: 13. CDR1 and CDR2 (germline): MGHRA, YSYEKL. The CDR3 region is CASSQEPGTSDRDEQFF. The DNA for the CDR3 is TGCGCCAGCAGCCAGGAACCCGGGACTAGCGATCGCGATGAGCAGTTCTTC.

V and J are TRBV2 and TRBJ1-3; 9 bases are shared with TRBD1. With 7 bases clipped from V and 3 bases from J, the junction kept 10 bases outside the gene matches. This CDR3 has 16 amino acids. Germline lookup yields CDR1 SNHLY and CDR2 FYNNEI. The CDR3 protein is CASNPGQGFLGNTIYF. CDR3 DNA: TGTGCCAGCAATCCGGGACAGGGATTTCTTGGAAACACCATATATTTT.

The V call is TRBV6-5, the J call TRBJ2-6; D is undetermined. With 4 bases removed from V and 4 bases from J, the gap between germline ends came to 14 bases. Germline values: CDR1 MNHEY, CDR2 SVGAGI. This CDR3 comprises 16 residues. CDR3 in DNA: TGTGCCAGCAGTTCACCTCCAGGTTCAGGGGCCAACGTCCTGACTTTC. It yields the protein CASSSPPGSGANVLTF.

The chain uses TRBV10-2 and TRBJ1-5, with D perhaps matching TRBD1 (6 bases). The CDR3 is 14 amino acids. Germline V gene data show CDR1 as WSHSY and CDR2 as SAAADI. Trimming pared 7 bases from V and 7 bases from J, leaving 17 bases between. This CDR3 is CASKTTGSGQPQHF. CDR3 nucleotide sequence: TGCGCCAGCAAAACTACAGGGTCTGGCCAGCCCCAGCATTTT.

The chain combines TRBV6-5 with TRBJ2-5; TRBD2 might be the D (6 bases). The ends were cut back, 6 bases at V and 3 bases at J, with 17 bases in the middle. Germline assignment: CDR1 MNHEY and CDR2 SVGAGI. This CDR3 region has 15 residues. CDR3 coding DNA: TGTGCCAGCAGCGAGCCTCCGGGGGATGAAGAGACCCAGTACTTC. Its translation is CASSEPPGDEETQYF.

This clone was seen a few times. J is TRBJ1-1 and V is TRBV5-4; weak D call: TRBD1 (6 bases). The CDR3 is 13 amino acids. V was shortened by 2 bases and J by 6 bases, with 11 bases between the two germline ends. Germline V gives CDR1 SGHNT, CDR2 YYREEE (reference sequence). DNA for the CDR3: TGTGCCAGCAGCTTTGGGACAAGGGCTGAAGCTTTCTTT. This sequence encodes CASSFGTRAEAFF.

V gene TRBV25-1 combines with J gene TRBJ2-7; D perhaps matches TRBD1 (6 bases). The ends were cut back, 9 bases at V and 5 bases at J, with 17 bases in the middle. The CDR3 runs to 13 residues. Germline loops: CDR1 MGHDK, CDR2 SYGVNS. In DNA form, the CDR3 reads TGTGCCAGTAGTTTAGGGGGATGGAACGAGCAGTACTTC. Its translation: CASSLGGWNEQYF.

This chain uses TRBV7-2 with TRBJ2-7; D may be TRBD2 (5 bases). CDR3 length equals 13 residues. CDR1 and CDR2 (germline): SGHTA, FQGNSA. V lost 2 bases and J 5 bases, leaving 10 bases between the germline ends. CDR3 sequence: CASSLTRTDEQYF. The CDR3, as DNA: TGTGCCAGCAGCTTAACTAGAACGGACGAGCAGTACTTC.

This clone was detected a few times. The rearrangement uses TRBV18 and TRBJ1-1; possibly TRBD1 for D (6 bases). Trimming cost V 5 bases and J 1 base, with 11 bases left between them. The CDR3 length is 14 residues. CDR1 and CDR2 (germline): KGHSH, LQKENI. This chain's CDR3 is CASSRLDRNTEAFF. The CDR3 coding sequence is TGTGCCAGCTCAAGACTGGACAGGAACACTGAAGCTTTCTTT.

The chain uses TRBV28 and TRBJ1-2; weak D call: TRBD1 (5 bases). CDR3 length: 11 amino acids. Germline V gives CDR1 MDHEN, CDR2 SYDVKM. Trimming shortened V by 11 bases and J by 8 bases, and 15 bases separated the two germline ends. This CDR3 reads CAGGRREGYTF. The CDR3 nucleotides read TGTGCCGGGGGGAGAAGGGAAGGCTACACCTTC.

The genes are TRBV5-6 and TRBJ2-5; 7 bases fit TRBD1. The CDR3 has 14 amino acids. V shed 5 bases, J shed 5 bases, and the junction held 9 bases outside the gene matches. Germline CDR1 is SGHDT and CDR2 is YYEEEE. The CDR3 coding sequence is TGTGCCAGCAGTAGGGCAGGGGGTCTTGAGACCCAGTACTTC. Protein sequence: CASSRAGGLETQYF.